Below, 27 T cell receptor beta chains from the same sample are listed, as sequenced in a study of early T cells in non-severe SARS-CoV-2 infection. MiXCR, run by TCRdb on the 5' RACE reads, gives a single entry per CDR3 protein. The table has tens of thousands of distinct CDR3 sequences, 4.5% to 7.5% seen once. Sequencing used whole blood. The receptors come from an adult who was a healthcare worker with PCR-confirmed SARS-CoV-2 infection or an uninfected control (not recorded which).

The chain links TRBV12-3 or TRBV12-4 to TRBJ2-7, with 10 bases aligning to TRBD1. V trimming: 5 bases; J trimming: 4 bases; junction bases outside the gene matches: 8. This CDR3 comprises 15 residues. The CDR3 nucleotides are TGTGCCAGCAGTCCGAAAGGGACAGGGGCTTACGAGCAGTACTTC. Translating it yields CASSPKGTGAYEQYF.

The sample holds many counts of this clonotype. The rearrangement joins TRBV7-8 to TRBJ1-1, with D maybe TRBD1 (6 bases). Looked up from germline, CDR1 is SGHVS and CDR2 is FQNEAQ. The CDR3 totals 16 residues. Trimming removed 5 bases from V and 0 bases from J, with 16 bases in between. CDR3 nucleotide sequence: TGTGCCAGCAGCCCCGGACAGCCTCTTATGAACACTGAAGCTTTCTTT. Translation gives CASSPGQPLMNTEAFF.

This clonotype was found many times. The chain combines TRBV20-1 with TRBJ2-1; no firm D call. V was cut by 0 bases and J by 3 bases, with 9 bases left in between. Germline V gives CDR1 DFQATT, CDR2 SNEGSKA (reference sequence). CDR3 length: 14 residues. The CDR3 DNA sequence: TGCAGTGCTAGAGATCCCACTAACTACAATGAGCAGTTCTTC. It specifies CSARDPTNYNEQFF.

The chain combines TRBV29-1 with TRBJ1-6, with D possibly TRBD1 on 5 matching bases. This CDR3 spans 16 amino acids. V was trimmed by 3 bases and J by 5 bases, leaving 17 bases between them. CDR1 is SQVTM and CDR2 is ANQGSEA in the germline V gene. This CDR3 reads CSVDGGRQDDNSPLHF. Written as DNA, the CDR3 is TGCAGCGTTGACGGGGGTCGGCAGGACGATAATTCACCCCTCCACTTT.

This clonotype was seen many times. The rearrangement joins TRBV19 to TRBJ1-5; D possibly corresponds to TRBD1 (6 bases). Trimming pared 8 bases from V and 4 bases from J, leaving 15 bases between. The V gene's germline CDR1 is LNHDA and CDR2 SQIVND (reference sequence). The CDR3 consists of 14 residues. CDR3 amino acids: CASVGGAFNQPQHF. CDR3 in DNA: TGTGCCAGTGTGGGGGGGGCCTTTAATCAGCCCCAGCATTTT.

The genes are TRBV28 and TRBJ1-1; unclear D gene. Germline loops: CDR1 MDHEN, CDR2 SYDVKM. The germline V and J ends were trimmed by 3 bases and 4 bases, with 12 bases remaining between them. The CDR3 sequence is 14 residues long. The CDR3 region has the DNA TGTGCCAGCAGTTTTGTCGAAGATGCCACTGAAGCTTTCTTT. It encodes CASSFVEDATEAFF.

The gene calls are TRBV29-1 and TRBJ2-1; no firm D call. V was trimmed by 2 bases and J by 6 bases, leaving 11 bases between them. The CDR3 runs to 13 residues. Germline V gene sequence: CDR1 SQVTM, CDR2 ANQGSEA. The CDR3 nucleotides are TGCAGCGTTGAAACCTCCCCTCGCAATGAGCAGTTCTTC. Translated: CSVETSPRNEQFF.

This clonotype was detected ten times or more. In DNA, the CDR3 is TGCAGTGCTAGACTAAAGCTAGCGGGAGTTAGGTACAATGAGCAGTTCTTC. It codes for CSARLKLAGVRYNEQFF. The chain carries TRBV20-1 and TRBJ2-1; 10 positions agree with TRBD2. Trimming took 2 bases from V and 4 from J; bases not matched to a gene: 11. This CDR3 comprises 17 residues. Germline lookup yields CDR1 DFQATT and CDR2 SNEGSKA (reference sequence).

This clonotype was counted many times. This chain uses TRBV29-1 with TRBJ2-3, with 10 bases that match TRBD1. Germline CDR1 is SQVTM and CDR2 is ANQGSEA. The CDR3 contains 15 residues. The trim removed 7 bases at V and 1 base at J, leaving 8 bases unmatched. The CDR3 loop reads CSAKLGTGGTDTQYF. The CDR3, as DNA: TGCAGCGCGAAGCTTGGGACAGGGGGCACAGATACGCAGTATTTT.

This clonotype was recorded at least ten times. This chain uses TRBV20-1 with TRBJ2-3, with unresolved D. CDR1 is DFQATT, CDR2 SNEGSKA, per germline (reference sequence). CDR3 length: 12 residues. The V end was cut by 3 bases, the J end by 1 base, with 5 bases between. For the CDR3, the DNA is TGCAGTGCTAGCCCCGGCACAGATACGCAGTATTTT. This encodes CSASPGTDTQYF.

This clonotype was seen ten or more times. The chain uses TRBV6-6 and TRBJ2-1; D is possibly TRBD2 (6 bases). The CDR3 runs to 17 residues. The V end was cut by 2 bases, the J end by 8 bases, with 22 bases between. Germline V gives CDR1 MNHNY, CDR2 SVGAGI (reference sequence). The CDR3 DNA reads TGTGCCAGCAGTTACGCACCGGGACTCGAAGACGGGGATGAGCAGTTCTTC. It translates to CASSYAPGLEDGDEQFF.

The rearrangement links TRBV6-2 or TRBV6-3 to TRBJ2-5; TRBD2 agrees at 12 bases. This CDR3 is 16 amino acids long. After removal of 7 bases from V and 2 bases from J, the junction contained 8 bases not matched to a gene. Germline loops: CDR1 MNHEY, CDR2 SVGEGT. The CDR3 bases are TGTGCCAGCAAATGGACTAGCGGGACAGGGCAAGAGACCCAGTACTTC. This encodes CASKWTSGTGQETQYF.

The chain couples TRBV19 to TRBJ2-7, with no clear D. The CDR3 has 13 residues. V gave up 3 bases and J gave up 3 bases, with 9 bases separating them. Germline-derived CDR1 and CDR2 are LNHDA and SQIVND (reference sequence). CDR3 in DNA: TGTGCCAGTAGTATTGACGGTCACTACGAGCAGTACTTC. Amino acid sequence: CASSIDGHYEQYF.

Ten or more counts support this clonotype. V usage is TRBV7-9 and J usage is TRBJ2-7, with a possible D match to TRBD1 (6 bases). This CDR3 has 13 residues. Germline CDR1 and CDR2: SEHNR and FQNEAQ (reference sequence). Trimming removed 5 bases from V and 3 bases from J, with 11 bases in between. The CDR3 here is CASSNRDNYEQYF. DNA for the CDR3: TGTGCCAGCAGCAACCGGGACAACTACGAGCAGTACTTC.

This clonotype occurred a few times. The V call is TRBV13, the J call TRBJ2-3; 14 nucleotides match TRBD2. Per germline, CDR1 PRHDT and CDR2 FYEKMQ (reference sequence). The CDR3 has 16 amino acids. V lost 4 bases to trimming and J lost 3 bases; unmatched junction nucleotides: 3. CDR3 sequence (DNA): TGTGCCAGCAGCTCGGGACTAGCGGGAGAGACAGATACGCAGTATTTT. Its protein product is CASSSGLAGETDTQYF. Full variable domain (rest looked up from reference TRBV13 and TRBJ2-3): AAGVIQSPRHLIKEKRETATLKCYPIPRHDTVYWYQQGPGQDPQFLISFYEKMQSDKGSIPDRFSAQQFSDYHSELNMSSLELGDSALYFCASSSGLAGETDTQYFGPGTRLTVL.

In DNA, the CDR3 is TGCAGCGTCCGACGGGCGGCCGGGGATACGCAGTATTTT. It translates to CSVRRAAGDTQYF. The chain employs TRBV29-1 and TRBJ2-3; D is unclear. Germline V gene lookup returns CDR1 SQVTM and CDR2 ANQGSEA. V gave up 6 bases and J gave up 6 bases, with 16 bases separating them. This CDR3 spans 13 amino acids.

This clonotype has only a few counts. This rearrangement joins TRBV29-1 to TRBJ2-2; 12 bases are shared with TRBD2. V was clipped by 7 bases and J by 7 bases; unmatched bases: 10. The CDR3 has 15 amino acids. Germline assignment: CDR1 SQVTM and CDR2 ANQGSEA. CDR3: CSAIESSGRVGELFF. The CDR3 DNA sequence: TGCAGCGCCATTGAGTCTAGCGGGAGGGTCGGGGAGCTGTTTTTT.

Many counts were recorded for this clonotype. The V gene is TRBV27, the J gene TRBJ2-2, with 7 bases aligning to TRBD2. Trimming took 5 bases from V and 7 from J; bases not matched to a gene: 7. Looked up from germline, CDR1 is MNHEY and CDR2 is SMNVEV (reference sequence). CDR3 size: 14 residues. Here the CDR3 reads CASSLSGYSGELFF. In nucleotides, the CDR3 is TGTGCCAGCAGTCTTAGCGGGTATAGCGGGGAGCTGTTTTTT.

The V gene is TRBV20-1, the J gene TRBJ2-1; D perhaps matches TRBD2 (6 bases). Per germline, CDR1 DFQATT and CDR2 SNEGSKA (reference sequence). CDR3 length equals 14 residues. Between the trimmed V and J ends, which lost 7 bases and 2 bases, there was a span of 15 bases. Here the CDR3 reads CSVMRERAYNEQFF. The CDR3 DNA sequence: TGCAGTGTTATGAGGGAGCGGGCCTACAATGAGCAGTTCTTC.

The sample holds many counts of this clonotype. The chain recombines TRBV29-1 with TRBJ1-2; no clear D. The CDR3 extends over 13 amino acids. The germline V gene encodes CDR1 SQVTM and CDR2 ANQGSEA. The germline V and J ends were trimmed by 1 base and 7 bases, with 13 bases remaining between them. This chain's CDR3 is CSVEGDSSLGYTF. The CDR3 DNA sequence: TGCAGCGTTGAAGGGGATTCCTCCCTTGGCTACACCTTC.

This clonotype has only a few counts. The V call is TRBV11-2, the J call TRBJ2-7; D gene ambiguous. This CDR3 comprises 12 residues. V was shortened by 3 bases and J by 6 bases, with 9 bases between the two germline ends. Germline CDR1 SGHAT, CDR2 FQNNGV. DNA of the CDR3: TGTGCCAGCAGCTTTGGTGATAGCGAGCAGTACTTC. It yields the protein CASSFGDSEQYF.

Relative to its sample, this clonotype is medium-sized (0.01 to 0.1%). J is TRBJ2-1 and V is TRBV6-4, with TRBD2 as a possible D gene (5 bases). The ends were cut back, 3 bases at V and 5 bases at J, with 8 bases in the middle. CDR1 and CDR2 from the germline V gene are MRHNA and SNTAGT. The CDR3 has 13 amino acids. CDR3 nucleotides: TGTGCCAGCAGTGAGGCTAGCAACAATGAGCAGTTCTTC. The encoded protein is CASSEASNNEQFF.

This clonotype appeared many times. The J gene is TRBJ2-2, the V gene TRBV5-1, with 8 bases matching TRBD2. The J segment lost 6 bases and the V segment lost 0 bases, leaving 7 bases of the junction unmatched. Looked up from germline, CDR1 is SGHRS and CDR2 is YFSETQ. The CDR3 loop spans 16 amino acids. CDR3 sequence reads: CASSLGQREPAGELFF. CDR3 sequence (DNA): TGCGCCAGCAGCTTGGGTCAGCGGGAGCCAGCCGGGGAGCTGTTTTTT.

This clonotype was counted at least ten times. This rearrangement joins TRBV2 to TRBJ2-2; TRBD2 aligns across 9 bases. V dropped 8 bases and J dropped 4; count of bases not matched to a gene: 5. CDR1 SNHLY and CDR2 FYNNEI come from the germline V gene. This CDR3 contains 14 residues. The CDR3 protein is CASSREGGTGELFF. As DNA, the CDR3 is TGTGCCAGCTCGCGGGAGGGGGGCACCGGGGAGCTGTTTTTT. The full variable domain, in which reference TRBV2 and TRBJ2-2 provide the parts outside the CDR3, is EPEVTQTPSHQVTQMGQEVILRCVPISNHLYFYWYRQILGQKVEFLVSFYNNEISEKSEIFDDQFSVERPDGSNFTLKIRSTKLEDSAMYFCASSREGGTGELFFGEGSRLTVL.

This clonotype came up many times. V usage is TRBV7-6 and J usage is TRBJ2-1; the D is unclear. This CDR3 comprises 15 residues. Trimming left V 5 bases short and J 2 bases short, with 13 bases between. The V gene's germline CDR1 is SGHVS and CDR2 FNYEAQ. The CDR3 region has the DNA TGTGCCAGCAGCCGTTCAAGCAATCCCTACAATGAGCAGTTCTTC. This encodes CASSRSSNPYNEQFF.

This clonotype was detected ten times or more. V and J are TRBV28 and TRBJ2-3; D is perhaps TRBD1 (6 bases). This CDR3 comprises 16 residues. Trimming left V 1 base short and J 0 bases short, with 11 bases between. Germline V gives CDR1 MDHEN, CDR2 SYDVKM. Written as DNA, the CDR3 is TGTGCCAGCAGTTTATCGGCGGACAGAAGCACAGATACGCAGTATTTT. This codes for CASSLSADRSTDTQYF.

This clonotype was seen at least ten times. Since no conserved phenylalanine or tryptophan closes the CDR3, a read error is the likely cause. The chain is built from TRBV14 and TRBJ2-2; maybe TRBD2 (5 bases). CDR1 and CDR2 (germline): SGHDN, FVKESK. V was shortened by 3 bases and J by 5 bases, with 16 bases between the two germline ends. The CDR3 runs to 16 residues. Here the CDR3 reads CASSQGRRRSTGELFL. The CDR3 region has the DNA TGTGCCAGCAGCCAGGGCCGGAGGCGTTCGACCGGGGAGCTGTTTCTT.